The 26 T cell receptor beta chains below all came from one sample that was sequenced in a study of T cell clonotyping in hematopoietic cell transplantation. Using immunoSEQ multiplex PCR, the repertoire was profiled, and TCRdb retains in-frame clones only, with some absent. In the table there are 49,000 or so clones, 80% to 85% of which are singletons. Time point meaning: recipient sample about 28 days before transplant, after cytoreduction. Here the sequenced sample was peripheral blood mononuclear cells, taken before stem cell transplant. The receptors were gathered from a man aged 55 to 69 with myelodysplastic syndrome. Some clones in this sample may be carry-over from other donors' samples.

The chain carries TRBV13 and TRBJ2-5; 13 bases are a match to TRBD2. After removal of 1 base from V and 2 bases from J, the junction contained 4 bases not matched to a gene. The CDR3 contains 17 residues. Germline assignment: CDR1 PRHDT and CDR2 FYEKMQ (reference sequence). CDR3 amino acids: CASSLVGLAGSQETQYF. In nucleotides, the CDR3 is TGTGCCAGCAGCTTAGTGGGACTAGCGGGGTCACAAGAGACCCAGTACTTC.

This rearrangement joins TRBV4-3 to TRBJ1-1; possibly TRBD1 for D (5 bases). The germline V gene encodes CDR1 LGHNA and CDR2 YSLEER. This CDR3 region has 18 residues. V was trimmed by 0 bases and J by 4 bases, leaving 21 bases between them. This chain's CDR3 is CASSQDRAGLPYGTEAFF. The CDR3 bases are TGCGCCAGCAGCCAAGATAGGGCGGGACTTCCCTACGGCACTGAAGCTTTCTTT.

This rearrangement joins TRBV30 to TRBJ1-2, with 8 bases fitting TRBD1. Losses at the gene ends were 4 bases for V and 4 bases for J; bases not matched to a gene: 2. The CDR3 length is 12 residues. Germline V CDR1 and CDR2: GTSNPN, SVGIG (reference sequence). Here the CDR3 DNA reads TGTGCCTGGAACACAGGGGGCTATGGCTACACCTTC. This sequence encodes CAWNTGGYGYTF.

J is TRBJ2-7 and V is TRBV6-6; 9 bases align to TRBD1. This CDR3 region has 13 residues. After removal of 5 bases from V and 3 bases from J, the junction contained 2 bases not matched to a gene. Germline V CDR1 and CDR2: MNHNY, SVGAGI (reference sequence). The DNA of the CDR3 is TGTGCCAGCAGTAGGGACAGGGTCTACGAGCAGTACTTC. Translation: CASSRDRVYEQYF.

This clone was found once. The rearrangement joins TRBV7-8 to TRBJ1-5; 9 nucleotides agree with TRBD1. The CDR3 covers 14 residues. CDR1 and CDR2 from the germline V gene are SGHVS and FQNEAQ. The J segment lost 5 bases and the V segment lost 5 bases, leaving 4 bases of the junction unmatched. The CDR3: CASSGRTGDQPQHF. CDR3 sequence (DNA): TGTGCCAGCAGCGGAAGGACAGGGGATCAGCCCCAGCATTTT. The whole variable domain, filled in from reference TRBV7-8 and TRBJ1-5, reads GAGVSQSPRYKVAKRGQDVALRCDPISGHVSLFWYQQALGQGPEFLTYFQNEAQLDKSGLPSDRFFAERPEGSVSTLKIQRTQQEDSAVYLCASSGRTGDQPQHFGDGTRLSIL.

The rearrangement uses TRBV5-8 and TRBJ2-5, with 8 bases aligning to TRBD1. There are 13 residues in the CDR3. CDR1 and CDR2 (germline): SGHTS, YDEGEE. The ends lost 4 bases at V and 5 bases at J; junction bases unmatched: 4. CDR3 amino acids: CASSRDRRETQYF. The CDR3 DNA follows: TGTGCCAGCAGCCGGGACAGGAGGGAGACCCAGTACTTC.

V and J are TRBV27 and TRBJ2-3, with 10 bases matching TRBD1. The CDR3 totals 14 residues. Germline trimming cut 0 bases from V and 7 bases from J; bases unmatched to any gene: 1. CDR1 is MNHEY and CDR2 is SMNVEV in the germline V gene (reference sequence). The CDR3 bases are TGTGCCAGCAGTTTATCGGGACAGGGGTATACGCAGTATTTT. Amino acids: CASSLSGQGYTQYF.

The rearrangement links TRBV6-6 to TRBJ2-4; a possible D gene is TRBD1 (6 bases). The germline CDR1 and CDR2 sequences are MNHNY and SVGAGI (reference sequence). V was cut by 2 bases and J by 2 bases, with 10 bases left in between. The CDR3 consists of 15 residues. The CDR3 DNA reads TGTGCCAGCAGTTACCTGGGGGCGTCCAAAAACATTCAGTACTTC. As protein: CASSYLGASKNIQYF.

A single count supports this clone. The chain combines TRBV28 with TRBJ1-2; weak D call: TRBD1 (6 bases). Germline V gene lookup returns CDR1 MDHEN and CDR2 SYDVKM. The CDR3 has 13 residues. With 10 bases removed from V and 4 bases from J, the gap between germline ends came to 16 bases. As DNA, the CDR3 is TGTGCCATCTCTGCTAGGGGGGCCTATGGCTACACCTTC. Its protein product is CAISARGAYGYTF.

The CDR3 DNA reads TGTGCCAGCAGATCTAGCGGGGTCACCGGGGAGCTGTTTTTT. Translated, it gives CASRSSGVTGELFF. The chain carries TRBV7-8 and TRBJ2-2, with 9 bases identical to TRBD2. CDR3 length: 14 amino acids. The germline V gene encodes CDR1 SGHVS and CDR2 FQNEAQ. J lost 4 bases, V lost 6 bases, and 3 bases had no gene match.

This clone has just one count. This chain connects TRBV5-1 to TRBJ1-4; D is ambiguous. This CDR3 is 15 amino acids long. Germline CDR1 SGHRS, CDR2 YFSETQ. The V end was cut by 3 bases, the J end by 7 bases, with 16 bases between. CDR3 protein: CASSSSSGGVEKLFF. Written as DNA, the CDR3 is TGCGCCAGCAGCTCCTCGTCGGGAGGCGTTGAAAAACTGTTTTTT.

The rearrangement links TRBV6-1 to TRBJ1-1; the D is unclear. CDR3 length equals 14 residues. Trimming shortened V by 5 bases and J by 2 bases, and 12 bases separated the two germline ends. Germline lookup yields CDR1 MNHNS and CDR2 SASEGT. This CDR3 reads CASSFGPVNTEAFF. Written as DNA, the CDR3 is TGTGCCAGCAGTTTTGGACCAGTCAACACTGAAGCTTTCTTT.

This clone was picked up a small number of times. The DNA is left out, because the CDR3 cannot be placed on it with certainty; the CDR3 is given as TCRdb lists it. The genes are TRBV28 and TRBJ1-1. The CDR3 extends over 14 residues, inclusive of both ends. Germline CDR1 is MDHEN and CDR2 is SYDVKM. CDR3 sequence reads: CASSILGGNTEAFF.

This chain uses TRBV19 with TRBJ2-2, with TRBD2 as a possible D gene (6 bases). The CDR3 has 13 amino acids. Germline V gene lookup returns CDR1 LNHDA and CDR2 SQIVND (reference sequence). The V gene lost 11 bases and the J gene lost 4 bases, with 14 bases spanning the gap. This CDR3 reads CAVRGRITGELFF. The DNA of the CDR3 is TGTGCCGTTCGGGGGAGAATCACCGGGGAGCTGTTTTTT.

The chain links TRBV6-5 to TRBJ1-3; no definite D call. The germline gives CDR1 MNHEY, CDR2 SVGAGI. The V and J ends lost 2 bases and 0 bases respectively, with 8 bases between them. CDR3 length equals 15 residues. CDR3 sequence: CASSYRTDSGNTIYF. CDR3 sequence (DNA): TGTGCCAGCAGTTACAGGACGGACTCTGGAAACACCATATATTTT.

This sequence joins TRBV29-1 and TRBJ2-7, with a tentative D call TRBD1 (5 bases). Germline assignment: CDR1 SQVTM and CDR2 ANQGSEA. The CDR3 runs 13 residues. V gave up 7 bases and J gave up 2 bases, with 15 bases separating them. In nucleotides, the CDR3 is TGCAGCGCTTACCGGCAGGGTACCTACGAGCAGTACTTC. It translates to CSAYRQGTYEQYF.

This rearrangement joins TRBV27 to TRBJ1-1; no reliable D call. Looked up from germline, CDR1 is MNHEY and CDR2 is SMNVEV (reference sequence). Trimming left V 1 base short and J 7 bases short, with 10 bases between. The CDR3 is 13 amino acids. CDR3 in amino acids: CASSLWSEHEAFF. The CDR3 DNA is TGTGCCAGCAGTTTATGGTCAGAGCATGAAGCTTTCTTT.

This chain joins TRBV7-9 and TRBJ2-7; 9 bases are shared with TRBD1. Trimming took 5 bases from V and 2 from J; bases not matched to a gene: 4. CDR3 size: 14 residues. Germline V gene sequence: CDR1 SEHNR, CDR2 FQNEAQ (reference sequence). CDR3 bases: TGTGCCAGCAGCACTGACAGGGGGACCTACGAGCAGTACTTC. This codes for CASSTDRGTYEQYF.

This clone showed up just once. This rearrangement joins TRBV19 to TRBJ2-2; maybe TRBD1 (5 bases). Germline assignment: CDR1 LNHDA and CDR2 SQIVND (reference sequence). The CDR3 covers 15 residues. The V end was cut by 3 bases, the J end by 1 base, with 9 bases between. CDR3 bases: TGTGCCAGTAGTATGCAGGGTTTGAACACCGGGGAGCTGTTTTTT. Its protein product is CASSMQGLNTGELFF.

This chain links TRBV19 with TRBJ2-2; 9 bases map to TRBD1. The V gene's germline CDR1 is LNHDA and CDR2 SQIVND (reference sequence). The CDR3 is made up of 14 amino acids. Germline trimming cut 3 bases from V and 6 bases from J; bases unmatched to any gene: 2. CDR3 bases: TGTGCCAGTAGTATGGGGACAGGGCCCGGGGAGCTGTTTTTT. It codes for CASSMGTGPGELFF.

This chain uses TRBV5-4 with TRBJ2-1; D is unclear. CDR3 length equals 15 residues. V gave up 0 bases and J gave up 2 bases, with 9 bases separating them. Germline CDR1 SGHNT, CDR2 YYREEE (reference sequence). This CDR3 is CASSLARAAYNEQFF. CDR3 nucleotide sequence: TGTGCCAGCAGCTTGGCGCGTGCCGCCTACAATGAGCAGTTCTTC. The complete variable domain, with remaining parts taken from reference TRBV5-4 and TRBJ2-1, reads ETGVTQSPTHLIKTRGQQVTLRCSSQSGHNTVSWYQQALGQGPQFIFQYYREEENGRGNFPPRFSGLQFPNYSSELNVNALELDDSALYLCASSLARAAYNEQFFGPGTRLTVL.

This clone was recorded only once. V usage is TRBV7-6 and J usage is TRBJ2-1; no firm D call. Between the trimmed V and J ends, which lost 5 bases and 4 bases, there was a span of 15 bases. The CDR3 is made up of 15 amino acids. Germline V gene data show CDR1 as SGHVS and CDR2 as FNYEAQ. CDR3 loop: CASSPPENMYNEQFF. DNA of the CDR3: TGTGCCAGCAGCCCGCCAGAGAATATGTACAATGAGCAGTTCTTC. Full variable domain (remainder filled in from reference TRBV7-6 and TRBJ2-1): GAGVSQSPRYKVTKRGQDVALRCDPISGHVSLYWYRQALGQGPEFLTYFNYEAQQDKSGLPNDRFSAERPEGSISTLTIQRTEQRDSAMYRCASSPPENMYNEQFFGPGTRLTVL.

This rearrangement joins TRBV19 to TRBJ1-2, with TRBD1 matching over 7 bases. Germline loops: CDR1 LNHDA, CDR2 SQIVND (reference sequence). The CDR3 extends over 14 amino acids. Trimming cost V 7 bases and J 4 bases; bases outside gene matches: 9. Here the CDR3 reads CASTPGTASYGYTF. The CDR3 nucleotides read TGTGCCAGTACCCCCGGGACAGCTAGCTATGGCTACACCTTC. Combining the CDR3 with reference TRBV19 and TRBJ1-2 gives the whole variable domain DGGITQSPKYLFRKEGQNVTLSCEQNLNHDAMYWYRQDPGQGLRLIYYSQIVNDFQKGDIAEGYSVSREKKESFPLTVTSAQKNPTAFYLCASTPGTASYGYTFGSGTRLTVV.

CDR3 nucleotide sequence: TGCAGCGTCCAGACAGGAGGGAACACTGAAGCTTTCTTT. It encodes CSVQTGGNTEAFF. The V gene is TRBV29-1, the J gene TRBJ1-1; possibly TRBD1 for D (6 bases). With 6 bases removed from V and 1 base from J, the gap between germline ends came to 12 bases. Germline CDR1 is SQVTM and CDR2 is ANQGSEA. CDR3 length: 13 amino acids.

The rearrangement joins TRBV5-6 to TRBJ2-7; D is ambiguous. The CDR3 consists of 13 residues. With 2 bases removed from V and 4 bases from J, the gap between germline ends came to 10 bases. Germline-derived CDR1 and CDR2 are SGHDT and YYEEEE. CDR3 DNA sequence: TGTGCCAGCAGCTTTGGTCGAATGTACGAGCAGTACTTC. Translation: CASSFGRMYEQYF.

CDR3 nucleotides: TGCGCCAGCAGCTTCGGGGGGGGCACTGAAGCTTTCTTT. Translated, it gives CASSFGGGTEAFF. This chain uses TRBV5-1 with TRBJ1-1, with a possible D match to TRBD1 (5 bases). V was clipped by 2 bases and J by 4 bases, with 9 bases between them. There are 13 residues in the CDR3. The germline V gene encodes CDR1 SGHRS and CDR2 YFSETQ.